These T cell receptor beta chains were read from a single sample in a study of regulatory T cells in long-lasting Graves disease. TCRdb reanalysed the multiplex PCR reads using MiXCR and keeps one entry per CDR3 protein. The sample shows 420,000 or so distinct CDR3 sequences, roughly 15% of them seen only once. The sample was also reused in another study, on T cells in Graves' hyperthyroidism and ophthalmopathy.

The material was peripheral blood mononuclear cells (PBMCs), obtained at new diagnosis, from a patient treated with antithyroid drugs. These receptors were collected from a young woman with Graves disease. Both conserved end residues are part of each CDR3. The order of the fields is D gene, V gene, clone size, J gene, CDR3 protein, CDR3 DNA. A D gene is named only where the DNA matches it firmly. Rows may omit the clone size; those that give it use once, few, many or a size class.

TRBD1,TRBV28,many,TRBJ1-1,CASRLGQGDIQAFF,TGTGCCAGCAGACTGGGACAGGGGGATATCCAAGCTTTCTTT
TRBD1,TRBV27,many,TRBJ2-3,CASSLSDRGQTDTQYF,TGTGCCAGCAGTTTATCGGACAGGGGGCAAACAGATACGCAGTATTTT
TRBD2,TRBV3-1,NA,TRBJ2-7,CASSHRRRSSGRAITFGERYF,TGTGCCAGCAGCCACCGAAGACGGTCTAGCGGGAGGGCCATAACGTTTGGGGAGCGGTACTTC
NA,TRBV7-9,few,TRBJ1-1,CASSPTINTEAFF,TGTGCCAGCAGCCCAACAATTAACACTGAAGCTTTCTTT
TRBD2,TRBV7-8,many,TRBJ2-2,CASSLSARLAGGPGGELFF,TGTGCCAGCAGCTTATCTGCACGACTAGCGGGAGGGCCCGGCGGGGAGCTGTTTTTT
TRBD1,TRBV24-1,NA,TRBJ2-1,CATSDPTGGEEQFF,TGTGCCACCAGTGATCCGACAGGGGGGGAAGAGCAGTTCTTC
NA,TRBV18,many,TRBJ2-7,CASSRVDVSSYEQYF,TGTGCCAGCTCGCGAGTTGACGTGAGCTCCTACGAGCAGTACTTC
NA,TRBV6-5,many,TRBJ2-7,CASSYSYPAGHEQYF,TGTGCCAGCAGTTACTCATACCCAGCAGGCCACGAGCAGTACTTC
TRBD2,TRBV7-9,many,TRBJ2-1,CASSLSSGIDNEQFF,TGTGCCAGCAGCTTGTCTAGCGGGATCGACAATGAGCAGTTCTTC
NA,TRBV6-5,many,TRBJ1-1,CASSYFAANSGNTEAFF,TGTGCCAGCAGTTACTTCGCAGCTAATAGTGGGAACACTGAAGCTTTCTTT
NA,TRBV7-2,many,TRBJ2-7,CASSFRGSEQYF,TGTGCCAGCAGCTTTAGAGGCTCCGAGCAGTACTTC
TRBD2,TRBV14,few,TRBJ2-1,CASSIGLAGEQFF,TGTGCCAGCAGCATCGGACTAGCCGGTGAGCAGTTCTTC
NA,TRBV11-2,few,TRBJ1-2,CASSLGGGRRGYTF,TGTGCCAGCAGCTTGGGGGGAGGGAGACGCGGCTACACCTTC
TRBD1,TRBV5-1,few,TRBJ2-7,CASKRSVQGAYEQYF,TGCGCCAGCAAGAGGTCGGTACAGGGGGCCTACGAGCAGTACTTC
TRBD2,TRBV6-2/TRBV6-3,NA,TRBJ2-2,CASRRTSGGNTGELFF,TGTGCCAGCAGACGGACTAGCGGGGGGAACACCGGGGAGCTGTTTTTT
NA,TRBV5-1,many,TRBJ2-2,CASGGTLNTGELFF,TGCGCCAGCGGCGGGACACTAAACACCGGGGAGCTGTTTTTT
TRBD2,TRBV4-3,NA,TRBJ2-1,CASSQEVAGGRGGEQFF,TGCGCCAGCAGCCAAGAGGTCGCGGGAGGCCGCGGGGGTGAGCAGTTCTTC
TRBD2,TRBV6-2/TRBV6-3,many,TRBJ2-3,CASSSRRLAGVGTDTQYF,TGTGCCAGCAGTTCCCGGCGACTAGCGGGAGTTGGCACAGATACGCAGTATTTT
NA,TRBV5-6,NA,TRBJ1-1,CASSLFRAEGTEAFF,TGTGCCAGCAGCTTGTTTAGGGCTGAGGGCACTGAAGCTTTCTTT